Below, 20 T cell receptor beta chains from the same sample are listed, as sequenced in a study of shared clonotypes between healthy human individuals. Libraries were prepared by immunoSEQ multiplex PCR; TCRdb keeps only in-frame clonotypes and omits some of them. The profile covers around 600,000 clones, with approximately 97% appearing a single time and around 0.057% taken by the ten largest. Sequencing was performed on naive CD4+ T cells sorted from blood. Subset indicated: CD45RA+ positively selected. The receptors here all came from a woman in her 30s in good health.

The chain recombines TRBV19 with TRBJ1-1, with a possible D match to TRBD1 (6 bases). The germline V gene encodes CDR1 LNHDA and CDR2 SQIVND (reference sequence). The length of the CDR3 is 12 residues. V lost 7 bases, J lost 8 bases, and 14 bases lay in between. CDR3 in DNA: TGTGCCAGTATAGGACCGGACAGAGAAGCTTTCTTT. The encoded protein is CASIGPDREAFF. The full variable domain, with the rest looked up from reference TRBV19 and TRBJ1-1, is DGGITQSPKYLFRKEGQNVTLSCEQNLNHDAMYWYRQDPGQGLRLIYYSQIVNDFQKGDIAEGYSVSREKKESFPLTVTSAQKNPTAFYLCASIGPDREAFFGQGTRLTVV.

This clone came up once. The genes are TRBV18 and TRBJ2-2; a possible D gene is TRBD1 (6 bases). The length of the CDR3 is 17 residues. Trimming removed 4 bases from V and 1 base from J, with 16 bases in between. The germline V gene has CDR1 KGHSH and CDR2 LQKENI. The DNA for the CDR3 is TGTGCCAGCTCACTGAATACCGGGACACGGAACACCGGGGAGCTGTTTTTT. This gives the protein CASSLNTGTRNTGELFF.

V gene TRBV19 combines with J gene TRBJ2-7, with 7 nucleotides matching TRBD2. The CDR3 has 14 residues. Germline CDR1 and CDR2: LNHDA and SQIVND (reference sequence). The junction had 17 bases not matched to a gene; V was cut back by 11 bases and J by 7 bases. CDR3 protein: CASTPPSGTGEQYF. CDR3 bases: TGTGCCTCCACGCCCCCCAGCGGGACGGGTGAGCAGTACTTC.

The chain joins TRBV11-2 to TRBJ2-1, with 9 bases matching TRBD2. This CDR3 contains 14 residues. In germline, CDR1 is SGHAT, CDR2 FQNNGV. The J segment lost 4 bases and the V segment lost 3 bases, leaving 1 base of the junction unmatched. The CDR3 reads CASSLGLAYNEQFF. The CDR3 nucleotides read TGTGCCAGCAGCTTGGGACTAGCATACAATGAGCAGTTCTTC.

The chain couples TRBV28 to TRBJ1-2; 8 bases match TRBD1. Germline V gene lookup returns CDR1 MDHEN and CDR2 SYDVKM. The CDR3 runs to 15 residues. V was pared by 4 bases and J by 2 bases, with 6 bases of the junction left unmatched. The CDR3 reads CASSSLQGENYGYTF. The DNA for the CDR3 is TGTGCCAGCAGTTCCCTACAGGGGGAGAACTATGGCTACACCTTC.

This clone was seen only once. The rearrangement joins TRBV4-1 to TRBJ2-3, with D unclear. The CDR3 contains 14 residues. The V and J ends lost 1 base and 4 bases respectively, with 9 bases between them. From germline, CDR1 is MGHRA and CDR2 YSYEKL. The CDR3 DNA sequence: TGCGCCAGCAGCCAAGTCACTGCATCAGATACGCAGTATTTT. As protein: CASSQVTASDTQYF.

The chain combines TRBV5-6 with TRBJ2-3; a weak D match, TRBD2 (5 bases). V dropped 0 bases and J dropped 8 bases, with 13 bases sitting between them. Germline lookup yields CDR1 SGHDT and CDR2 YYEEEE. CDR3 length: 14 residues. In nucleotides, the CDR3 is TGTGCCAGCAGCTTGGAAGTGACTACCGGTACGCAGTATTTT. Amino acid sequence: CASSLEVTTGTQYF.

This sequence joins TRBV4-1 and TRBJ2-1, with TRBD1 as a possible D gene (6 bases). This CDR3 is 11 amino acids long. The germline V and J ends were trimmed by 3 bases and 9 bases, with 6 bases remaining between them. The germline gives CDR1 MGHRA, CDR2 YSYEKL. The CDR3 DNA follows: TGCGCCAGCAGCCACAGGGGTGAGCAGTTCTTC. Translated, it gives CASSHRGEQFF.

The chain carries TRBV29-1 and TRBJ1-2; unclear D gene. The CDR3 loop spans 10 amino acids. CDR1 and CDR2 (germline): SQVTM, ANQGSEA. V was cut by 3 bases and J by 8 bases, with 7 bases left in between. The CDR3 loop reads CSVDDAGYTF. The CDR3 nucleotides read TGCAGCGTTGATGACGCAGGCTACACCTTC.

This clone came up once. The J gene is TRBJ1-1, the V gene TRBV28, with D possibly TRBD1 on 5 matching bases. The germline CDR1 and CDR2 sequences are MDHEN and SYDVKM. V lost 5 bases and J lost 0, with 10 bases in between. The length of the CDR3 is 14 residues. The CDR3 nucleotides read TGTGCCAGCAGTGAGGGGATCCTGAACACTGAAGCTTTCTTT. Protein: CASSEGILNTEAFF.

V usage is TRBV10-3 and J usage is TRBJ2-2; 10 positions agree with TRBD1. Per the germline V gene, CDR1 is ENHRY and CDR2 is SYGVKD. Trimming took 10 bases from V and 9 from J; bases not matched to a gene: 14. The CDR3 runs to 15 residues. CDR3 sequence: CASSGTGDDDWELFF. The CDR3 DNA reads TGTGCCAGCTCGGGGACAGGGGACGACGACTGGGAGCTGTTTTTT.

The gene calls are TRBV10-3 and TRBJ2-3; D call uncertain. With 5 bases removed from V and 4 bases from J, the gap between germline ends came to 16 bases. Germline V CDR1 and CDR2: ENHRY, SYGVKD. The CDR3 sequence is 15 residues long. The CDR3 region has the DNA TGTGCCATCAGTCCTGGGTCGAGCGTGGCAGATACGCAGTATTTT. This encodes CAISPGSSVADTQYF.

DNA of the CDR3: TGTGCCAGCAGCGCGCGGAGAGGCAGTGTCATGGCTTTCTTT. It codes for CASSARRGSVMAFF. The chain carries TRBV14 and TRBJ1-1; D is unresolved. Trimming took off 5 bases at V and 11 bases at J, with 21 bases between the two ends. The germline V gene has CDR1 SGHDN and CDR2 FVKESK. The CDR3 consists of 14 residues.

The rearrangement joins TRBV5-1 to TRBJ2-7; 7 bases map to TRBD2. The CDR3 length is 15 residues. Germline V gene lookup returns CDR1 SGHRS and CDR2 YFSETQ. V lost 4 bases and J lost 4; bases outside the gene matches: 11. This CDR3 reads CASSTGTSANYEQYF. Written as DNA, the CDR3 is TGCGCCAGCAGCACCGGAACTAGCGCCAATTACGAGCAGTACTTC.

This chain links TRBV28 with TRBJ1-3; D is ambiguous. Germline values: CDR1 MDHEN, CDR2 SYDVKM. V lost 4 bases to trimming and J lost 0 bases, with 13 bases between them. This CDR3 is built from 16 residues. CDR3 DNA sequence: TGTGCCAGCAGTTCCCCCGGACTGTACTCTGGAAACACCATATATTTT. Protein: CASSSPGLYSGNTIYF. Variable domain in full (rest from reference TRBV28 and TRBJ1-3): DVKVTQSSRYLVKRTGEKVFLECVQDMDHENMFWYRQDPGLGLRLIYFSYDVKMKEKGDIPEGYSVSREKKERFSLILESASTNQTSMYLCASSSPGLYSGNTIYFGEGSWLTVV.

This chain uses TRBV12-2 with TRBJ2-4; the table's D call, TRBD2, has no DNA check behind it. TRBV12-2 is termed a pseudogene. The CDR3 has 16 residues. The DNA of the CDR3 is TGTGCAAGTCGCCGAACTATCTCCCCACCCAAAAACATTCAGTACTTC. This encodes CASRRTISPPKNIQYF.

The V gene is TRBV30, the J gene TRBJ1-2; D is possibly TRBD1 (5 bases). Germline values: CDR1 GTSNPN, CDR2 SVGIG (reference sequence). Trimming left V 0 bases short and J 8 bases short, with 10 bases between. The CDR3 length is 12 residues. CDR3 sequence reads: CAWSVLDIGYTF. CDR3 sequence (DNA): TGTGCCTGGAGTGTATTGGACATCGGCTACACCTTC.

The chain's CDR3 is CASIKPENTEAFF. The CDR3 coding sequence is TGTGCCAGCATAAAACCCGAGAACACTGAAGCTTTCTTT. The chain recombines TRBV28 with TRBJ1-1; D gene ambiguous. V shed 7 bases and J shed 1 base, with 10 bases lying between them. This CDR3 is 13 amino acids long. Germline CDR1 and CDR2: MDHEN and SYDVKM.

The chain recombines TRBV28 with TRBJ2-1; weak D call: TRBD2 (6 bases). This CDR3 is built from 17 residues. With 5 bases removed from V and 4 bases from J, the gap between germline ends came to 21 bases. The germline V gene encodes CDR1 MDHEN and CDR2 SYDVKM. CDR3 DNA: TGTGCCAGCAGTCCAACGACATTCCGGAGGGTATACAATGAGCAGTTCTTC. It specifies CASSPTTFRRVYNEQFF.

The genes are TRBV18 and TRBJ1-1; 7 bases align to TRBD1. CDR1 KGHSH and CDR2 LQKENI come from the germline V gene. V gave up 4 bases and J gave up 4 bases; unmatched junction bases: 9. CDR3 length: 15 residues. The CDR3 DNA reads as TGTGCCAGCTCACGAGGGACAGCCACGATCACTGAAGCTTTCTTT. It encodes CASSRGTATITEAFF.